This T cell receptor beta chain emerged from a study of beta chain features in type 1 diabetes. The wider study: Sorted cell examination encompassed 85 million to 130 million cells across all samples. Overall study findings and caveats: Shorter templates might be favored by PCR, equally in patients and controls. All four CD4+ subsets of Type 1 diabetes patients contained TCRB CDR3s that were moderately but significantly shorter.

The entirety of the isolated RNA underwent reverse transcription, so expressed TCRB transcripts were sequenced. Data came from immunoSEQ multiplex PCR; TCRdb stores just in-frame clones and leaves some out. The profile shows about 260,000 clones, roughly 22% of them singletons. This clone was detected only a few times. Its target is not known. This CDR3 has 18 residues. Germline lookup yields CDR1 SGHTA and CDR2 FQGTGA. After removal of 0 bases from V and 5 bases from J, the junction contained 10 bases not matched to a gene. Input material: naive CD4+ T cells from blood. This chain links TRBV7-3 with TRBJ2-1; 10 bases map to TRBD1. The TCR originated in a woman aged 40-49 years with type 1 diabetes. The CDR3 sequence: CASSLTLGQGRGNNEQFF. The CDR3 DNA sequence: TGTGCCAGCAGCTTAACGCTGGGACAGGGGAGGGGGAACAATGAGCAGTTCTTC.